The clone carrying this TCR beta chain was recorded only once. CDR3 length: 13 amino acids. Per germline, CDR1 SNHLY and CDR2 FYNNEI. V was pared by 6 bases and J by 13 bases, with 13 bases of the junction left unmatched. This specimen comes from a study of T cell changes during pregnancy in multiple sclerosis. The protocol was immunoSEQ multiplex PCR, while the TCRdb copy is restricted to in-frame clones and leaves out a portion. The sample has 60,000 to 70,000 clones, approximately 89% seen once; the top ten hold approximately 1.5%. The chain couples TRBV2 to TRBJ1-2, with TRBD1 matching over 8 bases. The receptor comes from a female donor in good health, enrolled as a control in a pregnancy study. The source material was peripheral blood, sampled in the third trimester of pregnancy. CDR3 protein: CASRVGTGRHLTF. The CDR3 coding sequence is TGTGCCAGCAGGGTAGGGACAGGTCGTCATCTCACCTTC.